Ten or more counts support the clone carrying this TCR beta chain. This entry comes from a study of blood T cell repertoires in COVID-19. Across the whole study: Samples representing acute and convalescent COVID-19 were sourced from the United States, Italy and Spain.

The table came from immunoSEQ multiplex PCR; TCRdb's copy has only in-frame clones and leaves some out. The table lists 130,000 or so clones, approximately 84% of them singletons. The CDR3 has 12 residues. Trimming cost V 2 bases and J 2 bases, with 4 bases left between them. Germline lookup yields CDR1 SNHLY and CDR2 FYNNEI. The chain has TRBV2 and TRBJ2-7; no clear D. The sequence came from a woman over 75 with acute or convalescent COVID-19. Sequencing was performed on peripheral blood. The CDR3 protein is CASSEQTYEQYF. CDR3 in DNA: TGTGCCAGCAGTGAACAGACCTACGAGCAGTACTTC.